This is a list of T cell receptor beta chains from one sample in a study of T cell responses to AZD1222 COVID-19 vaccine. Sequencing was performed with immunoSEQ multiplex PCR; in TCRdb, only in-frame clones are kept and a portion is missing. The sample holds some 150,000 clones, 82% seen once. This specimen was peripheral blood, taken on day 0 of MenACWY control vaccination. The receptors stem from an adult in good health. Both conserved end residues are part of each CDR3. A D gene is named only where the DNA matches it firmly. For some rows the clone size is stated as once, few or many, or as a class when expanded; others skip it.

CDR3nt	CDR3aa	v_gene	j_gene	d_gene	abundance
TGTGCCAGCTCACCACCCGGGACAGGGCATTCACCCCTCCACTTT	CASSPPGTGHSPLHF	TRBV18	TRBJ1-6	TRBD1	NA
TGTGCCAGCTCACCACCGGGGGGTAATGAAAAACTGTTTTTT	CASSPPGGNEKLFF	TRBV18	TRBJ1-4	NA	NA
TGTGCCAGCAGCCCCAGACAGGGTGTAGAAAAACTGTTTTTT	CASSPRQGVEKLFF	TRBV7-9	TRBJ1-4	TRBD1	NA
TGTGCCAGCAGTGTACTGGGGTGGCAGAGCAATCAGCCCCAGCATTTT	CASSVLGWQSNQPQHF	TRBV6-1	TRBJ1-5	NA	NA
TGTGCCAGCAGCGCCGGGACAGATTCCAATCAGCCCCAGCATTTT	CASSAGTDSNQPQHF	TRBV6-5	TRBJ1-5	TRBD1	NA
TGCGCCAGCAGCGAGGGGCGCTACGAGCAGTACTTC	CASSEGRYEQYF	TRBV5-1	TRBJ2-7	NA	few
TGCAGCGTTGCAGGCTTCTCCTACGAGCAGTACTTC	CSVAGFSYEQYF	TRBV29-1	TRBJ2-7	NA	NA
TGTGCCAGCACTAGGACAGGAGGAGAGCCCCAGCATTTT	CASTRTGGEPQHF	TRBV27	TRBJ1-5	TRBD1	NA
TGTGCCAGTAGTATAGGGACAGGGTACAATGAGCAGTTCTTC	CASSIGTGYNEQFF	TRBV19	TRBJ2-1	TRBD1	NA
TGTGCCAGTAGTATGGTGACAGGGCGTGAAAAACTGTTTTTT	CASSMVTGREKLFF	TRBV19	TRBJ1-4	TRBD1	NA
TGCGCCAGCAGCCTCGAGCCAGGACCGAGAGGCACAGATACGCAGTATTTT	CASSLEPGPRGTDTQYF	TRBV5-1	TRBJ2-3	NA	NA
TGCGCCAGCAGCTTAAGGGACGGTCAAAGCTCCTATAATTCACCCCTCCACTTT	CASSLRDGQSSYNSPLHF	TRBV5-1	TRBJ1-6	NA	NA
TGTGCCAGCAGTCTCTCCTTCAGGCTTTCCTACAATGAGCAGTTCTTC	CASSLSFRLSYNEQFF	TRBV5-8	TRBJ2-1	NA	NA
TGTGCCAGTAACCCCAGCGACAGAGTCGGGGAGCTGTTTTTT	CASNPSDRVGELFF	TRBV19	TRBJ2-2	NA	NA
TGTGCCAGCAGCCACGACAGGGCCGGTGGCTACACCTTC	CASSHDRAGGYTF	TRBV28	TRBJ1-2	TRBD1	NA
TGTGCCAGCAGCTTAACCGGCGGGGTCGGGGAGCTGTTTTTT	CASSLTGGVGELFF	TRBV11-3	TRBJ2-2	NA	once
TGCGCCAGCAGTCCAGGGGGCTCCTACAATGAGCAGTTCTTC	CASSPGGSYNEQFF	TRBV10-1	TRBJ2-1	TRBD1	NA
TGTGCCAGCAGTTTCTCCGGACGGGACTGGACGGGGCAGTTCTTC	CASSFSGRDWTGQFF	TRBV27	TRBJ2-1	NA	NA
TGTGCCAGCTCACTTGTCGGGCAGGGGGGGACTGAAGCTTTCTTT	CASSLVGQGGTEAFF	TRBV18	TRBJ1-1	TRBD1	NA